These 10 T cell receptor beta chains originate from one sample sequenced in a study of T cells in Graves' hyperthyroidism and ophthalmopathy. There were TCR beta CDR3 regions amplified from RNA transcripts. The HTBI primer set served for first-round RT-PCR of the TCR CDR3. TCRdb fed the multiplex PCR reads into MiXCR, producing one record per CDR3 protein. The table includes 500,000 to 650,000 distinct CDR3 sequences, approximately 15% detected once. What was sequenced was blood. The receptor set was obtained from a woman aged 50 to 60 with Graves' ophthalmopathy.

This clonotype was seen repeatedly, ten times or more. The genes are TRBV7-3 and TRBJ1-1; no reliable D call. Looked up from germline, CDR1 is SGHTA and CDR2 is FQGTGA. The CDR3 extends over 14 amino acids. V was trimmed by 4 bases and J by 0 bases, leaving 9 bases between them. The CDR3 DNA reads TGTGCCAGCAGCTCCGACGGGGTGAACACTGAAGCTTTCTTT. Its translation: CASSSDGVNTEAFF.

This clonotype showed up many times. The chain uses TRBV6-1 and TRBJ2-1; 9 bases agree with TRBD1. Germline V CDR1 and CDR2: MNHNS, SASEGT. The CDR3 extends over 14 amino acids. Germline trimming cut 6 bases from V and 5 bases from J; bases unmatched to any gene: 5. The CDR3 sequence: CASSGTGRDNEQFF. Written as DNA, the CDR3 is TGTGCCAGCAGCGGGACAGGGCGTGACAATGAGCAGTTCTTC.

The chain has TRBV6-2 or TRBV6-3 and TRBJ1-1, with a weak D call TRBD1 (5 bases). V was cut by 7 bases and J by 11 bases, with 14 bases left in between. This CDR3 spans 11 amino acids. Germline loops: CDR1 MNHEY, CDR2 SVGEGT. The CDR3 protein is CASTSGRAAFF. In nucleotides, the CDR3 is TGTGCCAGCACCTCCGGCAGGGCTGCTTTCTTT.

The rearrangement joins TRBV6-2 or TRBV6-3 to TRBJ2-1; 10 positions agree with TRBD2. Germline CDR1 and CDR2: MNHEY and SVGEGT. V shed 7 bases and J 2 bases; nucleotides not matched to a gene: 8. There are 16 residues in the CDR3. CDR3 protein: CASIDFGLAAYNEQFF. CDR3 nucleotides: TGTGCCAGCATCGACTTCGGACTAGCGGCCTACAATGAGCAGTTCTTC.

This clonotype was observed at least ten times. The chain has TRBV12-3 or TRBV12-4 and TRBJ2-7, with D hard to call. V lost 3 bases and J lost 1, with 16 bases in between. The CDR3 spans 16 residues. The CDR3 DNA reads TGTGCCAGCAGTTTCGAGTTTTTCGCCGGTTCCTACGAGCAGTACTTC. As protein: CASSFEFFAGSYEQYF.

Many counts were recorded for this clonotype. V is TRBV5-1 and J is TRBJ2-1; D gene unclear. Looked up from germline, CDR1 is SGHRS and CDR2 is YFSETQ. V gave up 0 bases and J gave up 3 bases, with 19 bases separating them. This CDR3 has 18 amino acids. CDR3 sequence (DNA): TGCGCCAGCAGCTTGGGGACGACCCCTTCGGCGAACTACAATGAGCAGTTCTTC. This gives the protein CASSLGTTPSANYNEQFF. Variable domain in full (rest from reference TRBV5-1 and TRBJ2-1): KAGVTQTPRYLIKTRGQQVTLSCSPISGHRSVSWYQQTPGQGLQFLFEYFSETQRNKGNFPGRFSGRQFSNSRSEMNVSTLELGDSALYLCASSLGTTPSANYNEQFFGPGTRLTVL.

In its sample, this clonotype was seen a few times. V is TRBV7-9 and J is TRBJ2-2; TRBD2 matches 8 bases. The junction had 11 bases not matched to a gene; V was cut back by 6 bases and J by 5 bases. The germline V gene encodes CDR1 SEHNR and CDR2 FQNEAQ (reference sequence). The CDR3 totals 16 residues. This CDR3 reads CASSSAPGLGTGELFF. DNA of the CDR3: TGTGCCAGCAGTTCTGCGCCGGGACTAGGAACCGGGGAGCTGTTTTTT.

This clonotype was observed at least ten times. The V gene is TRBV5-1, the J gene TRBJ2-1; TRBD2 agrees at 11 bases. CDR3 length: 16 residues. In germline, CDR1 is SGHRS, CDR2 YFSETQ. J lost 5 bases, V lost 2 bases, and 6 bases had no gene match. This CDR3 is CASSFAPGLADNEQFF. In DNA form, the CDR3 reads TGCGCCAGCAGCTTTGCGCCGGGACTAGCGGACAATGAGCAGTTCTTC.

Ten or more counts support this clonotype. V usage is TRBV6-1 and J usage is TRBJ2-5; 7 bases are shared with TRBD1. Germline CDR1 is MNHNS and CDR2 is SASEGT. CDR3 length: 13 residues. The V gene end was trimmed by 5 bases and the J gene end by 4 bases; junction bases not matched to a gene: 4. CDR3 DNA sequence: TGTGCCAGCAGTTCGACAGGGCCAGAGACCCAGTACTTC. As protein: CASSSTGPETQYF.

The chain employs TRBV3-2 and TRBJ2-5; the table's D call, TRBD2, has no DNA check behind it. TRBV3-2 is a pseudogene locus. CDR3 length: 15 residues. The CDR3 coding sequence is TGTGCCAGCAGCCAAGTTGGCGGACTCGAGGAGACCCAGTACTTC. This sequence encodes CASSQVGGLEETQYF.